These 27 T cell receptor beta chains were sequenced from one sample in a study of cytomegalovirus exposure and HLA in healthy donors. A multiplex PCR was run with 60 Vbeta primers and 13 Jbeta primers. TCRdb's copy holds only in-frame clones and misses some; the assay was immunoSEQ multiplex PCR. This table holds about 120,000 clones, 81% found once. Source material: PBMCs. The receptor set was obtained from a woman aged 35 to 49 in good health and CMV-seronegative.

V and J are TRBV30 and TRBJ1-1, with 8 bases aligning to TRBD1. Trimming took 3 bases from V and 1 from J; bases not matched to a gene: 4. CDR1 and CDR2 from the germline V gene are GTSNPN and SVGIG (reference sequence). This CDR3 is built from 14 residues. CDR3 coding DNA: TGTGCCTGGAGCGGAGGGACAGGGAACACTGAAGCTTTCTTT. Its translation: CAWSGGTGNTEAFF.

The J gene is TRBJ2-5, the V gene TRBV7-8, with 7 nucleotides matching TRBD2. After removal of 2 bases from V and 5 bases from J, the junction contained 14 bases not matched to a gene. Germline V gene sequence: CDR1 SGHVS, CDR2 FQNEAQ. The CDR3 is made up of 17 amino acids. CDR3 nucleotide sequence: TGTGCCAGCAGCTTACGACTAGCCAACCCAAAGGGGGAGACCCAGTACTTC. Its protein product is CASSLRLANPKGETQYF.

The sample holds one count of this clone. This chain joins TRBV18 and TRBJ1-3; D may be TRBD1 (5 bases). This CDR3 is 16 amino acids long. From germline, CDR1 is KGHSH and CDR2 LQKENI. The germline V and J ends were trimmed by 6 bases and 0 bases, with 15 bases remaining between them. The chain's CDR3 is CASSPLEGTSGNTIYF. The CDR3 region has the DNA TGTGCCAGCTCTCCGTTGGAGGGGACCTCTGGAAACACCATATATTTT.

The chain combines TRBV11-2 with TRBJ2-3; the match to TRBD2 covers 12 bases. The CDR3 is 18 residues long. The trim removed 2 bases at V and 2 bases at J, leaving 8 bases unmatched. Germline V CDR1 and CDR2: SGHAT, FQNNGV. CDR3 region: CASSLLLSSGGDTDTQYF. CDR3 coding DNA: TGTGCCAGCAGCTTACTTTTATCTAGCGGGGGGGACACAGATACGCAGTATTTT.

The chain couples TRBV18 to TRBJ2-1; 13 bases fit TRBD2. CDR1 is KGHSH and CDR2 is LQKENI in the germline V gene. The CDR3 totals 17 residues. Losses at the gene ends were 5 bases for V and 7 bases for J; bases not matched to a gene: 11. For the CDR3, the DNA is TGTGCCAGCTCATGGGCCGGACTAGCGGGAGTACGGAATGAGCAGTTCTTC. It translates to CASSWAGLAGVRNEQFF.

The chain uses TRBV5-4 and TRBJ2-1; TRBD2 might be the D (7 bases). The V gene lost 9 bases and the J gene lost 0 bases, with 19 bases spanning the gap. The CDR3 loop spans 16 amino acids. Germline lookup yields CDR1 SGHNT and CDR2 YYREEE (reference sequence). The CDR3 DNA sequence: TGTGCCACCAGGGCGGGGGCGGAGGTCTCCTACAATGAGCAGTTCTTC. It codes for CATRAGAEVSYNEQFF. Filled out from reference TRBV5-4 and TRBJ2-1, the complete variable domain reads ETGVTQSPTHLIKTRGQQVTLRCSSQSGHNTVSWYQQALGQGPQFIFQYYREEENGRGNFPPRFSGLQFPNYSSELNVNALELDDSALYLCATRAGAEVSYNEQFFGPGTRLTVL.

This clone was counted a single time. This sequence joins TRBV11-2 and TRBJ1-4; TRBD1 is a possible D gene (6 bases). In germline, CDR1 is SGHAT, CDR2 FQNNGV. The germline V and J ends were trimmed by 3 bases and 4 bases, with 12 bases remaining between them. The CDR3 totals 15 residues. The CDR3 sequence is CASSFAGQNNEKLFF. The CDR3 coding sequence is TGTGCCAGCAGCTTCGCAGGACAGAATAATGAAAAACTGTTTTTT. Full variable domain (remainder filled in from reference TRBV11-2 and TRBJ1-4): EAGVAQSPRYKIIEKRQSVAFWCNPISGHATLYWYQQILGQGPKLLIQFQNNGVVDDSQLPKDRFSAERLKGVDSTLKIQPAKLEDSAVYLCASSFAGQNNEKLFFGSGTQLSVL.

The V call is TRBV21-1, the J call TRBJ2-1; TRBD1 is taken as the D call from the table, unchecked against the DNA. TRBV21-1 is a listed pseudogene. This CDR3 spans 14 amino acids. CDR3 region: CASSKAQGWDEQFF. CDR3 in DNA: TGTGCCAGCAGCAAAGCGCAGGGGTGGGATGAGCAGTTCTTC.

CDR3 in amino acids: CASSIRSGMVAFYGYTF. CDR3 DNA: TGTGCCAGTAGTATCCGCTCAGGAATGGTGGCCTTCTATGGCTACACCTTC. This chain connects TRBV19 to TRBJ1-2; D is unclear. V was cut by 3 bases and J by 4 bases, with 21 bases left in between. The CDR3 extends over 17 amino acids. Germline lookup yields CDR1 LNHDA and CDR2 SQIVND (reference sequence).

V and J are TRBV7-8 and TRBJ2-5, with 8 bases fitting TRBD1. The trim removed 5 bases at V and 6 bases at J, leaving 8 bases unmatched. Germline V gene sequence: CDR1 SGHVS, CDR2 FQNEAQ. The CDR3 spans 14 residues. This chain's CDR3 is CASSQRQGWKTQYF. In nucleotides, the CDR3 is TGTGCCAGCAGCCAGAGACAGGGGTGGAAGACCCAGTACTTC. The entire variable domain, with the rest obtained from reference TRBV7-8 and TRBJ2-5, is as follows: GAGVSQSPRYKVAKRGQDVALRCDPISGHVSLFWYQQALGQGPEFLTYFQNEAQLDKSGLPSDRFFAERPEGSVSTLKIQRTQQEDSAVYLCASSQRQGWKTQYFGPGTRLLVL.

V gene TRBV27 combines with J gene TRBJ1-2; 7 positions match TRBD1. The CDR3 covers 15 residues. The germline CDR1 and CDR2 sequences are MNHEY and SMNVEV (reference sequence). Losses at the gene ends were 4 bases for V and 4 bases for J; bases not matched to a gene: 9. CDR3 nucleotides: TGTGCCAGCAGTTCTCCAGTGACAGGGCGCTATGGCTACACCTTC. Its protein product is CASSSPVTGRYGYTF.

Turning to this clone: Other DNA sequences in this specimen translate into the identical CDR3. V and J are TRBV5-1 and TRBJ1-1; 9 bases line up with TRBD1. The V gene end was trimmed by 3 bases and the J gene end by 5 bases; junction bases not matched to a gene: 5. The V gene's germline CDR1 is SGHRS and CDR2 YFSETQ. This CDR3 is built from 14 residues. This chain's CDR3 is CASSSGQGGTEAFF. The DNA for the CDR3 is TGCGCCAGCAGCTCGGGACAGGGCGGAACTGAAGCTTTCTTT.

This rearrangement joins TRBV7-8 to TRBJ1-1; TRBD1 matches at 10 bases. This CDR3 is built from 15 residues. Per germline, CDR1 SGHVS and CDR2 FQNEAQ. J lost 8 bases, V lost 2 bases, and 8 bases had no gene match. In DNA, the CDR3 is TGTGCCAGCAGCTTATCCGGGACAGGGGTCGGCGAAGCTTTCTTT. This encodes CASSLSGTGVGEAFF.

In this sample, this clone turned up a few times. V gene TRBV5-1 combines with J gene TRBJ1-6; possibly TRBD1 for D (6 bases). The V end was cut by 0 bases, the J end by 8 bases, with 9 bases between. This CDR3 comprises 14 residues. Germline V gene lookup returns CDR1 SGHRS and CDR2 YFSETQ. The CDR3 loop is CASSLDREYSPLHF. The CDR3 DNA sequence: TGCGCCAGCAGCTTGGACAGGGAATATTCACCCCTCCACTTT.

This sequence joins TRBV6-5 and TRBJ1-4; 9 bases line up with TRBD1. Germline lookup yields CDR1 MNHEY and CDR2 SVGAGI. V lost 4 bases, J lost 7 bases, and 7 bases stayed unmatched. The CDR3 is made up of 15 amino acids. The CDR3 nucleotides are TGTGCCAGCAGTTCGACAGGGGGAAGCCCTGAAAAACTGTTTTTT. This sequence encodes CASSSTGGSPEKLFF.

V gene TRBV4-1 combines with J gene TRBJ2-1; TRBD2 matches 8 bases. The CDR3 has 16 amino acids. Unmatched junction bases numbered 13, after V lost 6 bases and J lost 6 bases. In germline, CDR1 is MGHRA, CDR2 YSYEKL. The CDR3 region has the DNA TGCGCCAGCAGAGGCTCCGGGGGGGCAACCCCCAATGAGCAGTTCTTC. Amino acid sequence: CASRGSGGATPNEQFF.

The chain combines TRBV7-3 with TRBJ2-2, with 11 nucleotides matching TRBD2. Germline CDR1 SGHTA, CDR2 FQGTGA. The CDR3 is made up of 15 amino acids. After removal of 0 bases from V and 7 bases from J, the junction contained 1 base not matched to a gene. The CDR3 DNA reads as TGTGCCAGCAGCTTAACGACTAGCGGGGTCGGGGAGCTGTTTTTT. Residues: CASSLTTSGVGELFF.

The chain joins TRBV5-1 to TRBJ1-6; 7 bases map to TRBD1. Germline-derived CDR1 and CDR2 are SGHRS and YFSETQ. The CDR3 is 17 amino acids. V shed 4 bases and J 6 bases; nucleotides not matched to a gene: 13. The CDR3 DNA reads as TGCGCCAGCAGCACGACAGGGAGCGGATTCGGTAATTCACCCCTCCACTTT. Translation: CASSTTGSGFGNSPLHF.

The chain is built from TRBV5-4 and TRBJ2-3, with TRBD2 matching 12 bases. The CDR3 consists of 19 residues. The germline V gene has CDR1 SGHNT and CDR2 YYREEE (reference sequence). The J segment lost 3 bases and the V segment lost 0 bases, leaving 11 bases of the junction unmatched. The DNA for the CDR3 is TGTGCCAGCAGCTTGGGACTAGCGGGGGCCCTTAGGAGGACAGATACGCAGTATTTT. Translating gives CASSLGLAGALRRTDTQYF.

This chain connects TRBV6-1 to TRBJ1-1, with 8 bases identical to TRBD1. This CDR3 is 13 amino acids long. After removal of 2 bases from V and 7 bases from J, the junction contained 3 bases not matched to a gene. Germline CDR1 and CDR2: MNHNS and SASEGT. The CDR3: CASSERGTGEAFF. CDR3 DNA sequence: TGTGCCAGCAGTGAAAGAGGGACAGGTGAAGCTTTCTTT.

This chain connects TRBV9 to TRBJ2-2, with D possibly matching TRBD2 (6 bases). Looked up from germline, CDR1 is SGDLS and CDR2 is YYNGEE. V was trimmed by 2 bases and J by 5 bases, leaving 16 bases between them. The CDR3 runs 16 residues. The CDR3 here is CASSVIAAGGTGELFF. CDR3 bases: TGTGCCAGCAGCGTGATAGCGGCCGGGGGTACCGGGGAGCTGTTTTTT.

The chain recombines TRBV19 with TRBJ2-5; weak D call: TRBD1 (7 bases). V was cut by 4 bases and J by 5 bases, with 11 bases left in between. The CDR3 spans 13 residues. Per germline, CDR1 LNHDA and CDR2 SQIVND (reference sequence). This CDR3 is CASSRAGGETQYF. The DNA for the CDR3 is TGTGCCAGTAGTAGAGCAGGGGGGGAGACCCAGTACTTC.

This chain connects TRBV5-1 to TRBJ2-2; no firm D call. V was clipped by 4 bases and J by 3 bases, with 10 bases between them. The CDR3 extends over 14 amino acids. The V gene's germline CDR1 is SGHRS and CDR2 YFSETQ. The CDR3 DNA follows: TGCGCCAGCAGCCAGAGACTCGACACCGGGGAGCTGTTTTTT. Residues: CASSQRLDTGELFF.

The chain combines TRBV25-1 with TRBJ2-5; unclear D gene. CDR1 is MGHDK, CDR2 SYGVNS, per germline. The CDR3 consists of 13 residues. V was cut by 3 bases and J by 5 bases, with 10 bases left in between. The CDR3 DNA reads TGTGCCAGCAGTGAGTCGGTTCGGGAGACCCAGTACTTC. Protein product: CASSESVRETQYF.

This clone was seen just once. V is TRBV25-1 and J is TRBJ2-7; maybe TRBD2 (5 bases). Trimming pared 2 bases from V and 3 bases from J, leaving 17 bases between. Germline CDR1 is MGHDK and CDR2 is SYGVNS. This CDR3 is built from 16 residues. Written as DNA, the CDR3 is TGTGCCAGCAGTGAAGGAACGAGGTACGGACTCTACGAGCAGTACTTC. Translation gives CASSEGTRYGLYEQYF.

This clone has more than one count but fewer than ten. This chain uses TRBV9 with TRBJ1-2; 7 nucleotides align to TRBD1. The J segment lost 2 bases and the V segment lost 4 bases, leaving 5 bases of the junction unmatched. This CDR3 spans 14 amino acids. Germline V gives CDR1 SGDLS, CDR2 YYNGEE. This chain's CDR3 is CASSPRDRNYGYTF. CDR3 nucleotides: TGTGCCAGCAGCCCTCGGGACAGAAACTATGGCTACACCTTC.

This clone was found a few times. V usage is TRBV5-1 and J usage is TRBJ1-1; D is unclear. Trimming shortened V by 6 bases and J by 4 bases, and 13 bases separated the two germline ends. Germline V gene data show CDR1 as SGHRS and CDR2 as YFSETQ. The CDR3 is 13 amino acids. This CDR3 is CASTKEGPTEAFF. The CDR3, as DNA: TGCGCCAGCACCAAGGAGGGCCCCACTGAAGCTTTCTTT.